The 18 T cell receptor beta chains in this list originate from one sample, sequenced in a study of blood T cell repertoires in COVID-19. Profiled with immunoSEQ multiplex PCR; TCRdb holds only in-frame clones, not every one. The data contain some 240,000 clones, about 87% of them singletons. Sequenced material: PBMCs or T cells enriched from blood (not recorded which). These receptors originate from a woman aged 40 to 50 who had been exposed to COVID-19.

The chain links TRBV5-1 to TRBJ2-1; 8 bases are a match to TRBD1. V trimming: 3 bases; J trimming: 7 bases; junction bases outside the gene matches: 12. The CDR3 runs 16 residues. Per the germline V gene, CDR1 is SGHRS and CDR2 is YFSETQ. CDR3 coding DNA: TGCGCCAGCAGCTCGCCGGACAGGGTTTTTCGGAATGAGCAGTTCTTC. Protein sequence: CASSSPDRVFRNEQFF.

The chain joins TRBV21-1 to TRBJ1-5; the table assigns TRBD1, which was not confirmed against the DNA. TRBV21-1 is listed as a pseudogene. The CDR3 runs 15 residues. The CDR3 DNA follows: TGTGCCAGCAAGCGGACAGGGACTAGCAATCAGCCCCAGCATTTT. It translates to CASKRTGTSNQPQHF.

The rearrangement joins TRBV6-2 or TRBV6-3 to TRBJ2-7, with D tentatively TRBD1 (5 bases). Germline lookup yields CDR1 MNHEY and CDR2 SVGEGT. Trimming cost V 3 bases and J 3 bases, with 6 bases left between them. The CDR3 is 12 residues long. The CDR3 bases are TGTGCCAGCAGTTATAGGGGCTACGAGCAGTACTTC. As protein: CASSYRGYEQYF.

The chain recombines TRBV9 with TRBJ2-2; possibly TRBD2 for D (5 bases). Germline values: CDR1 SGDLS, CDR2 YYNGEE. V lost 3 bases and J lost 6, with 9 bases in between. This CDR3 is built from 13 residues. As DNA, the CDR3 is TGTGCCAGCAGCGCCTGGACTTCCGGGGAGCTGTTTTTT. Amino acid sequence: CASSAWTSGELFF. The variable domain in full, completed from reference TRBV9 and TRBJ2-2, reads DSGVTQTPKHLITATGQRVTLRCSPRSGDLSVYWYQQSLDQGLQFLIQYYNGEERAKGNILERFSAQQFPDLHSELNLSSLELGDSALYFCASSAWTSGELFFGEGSRLTVL.

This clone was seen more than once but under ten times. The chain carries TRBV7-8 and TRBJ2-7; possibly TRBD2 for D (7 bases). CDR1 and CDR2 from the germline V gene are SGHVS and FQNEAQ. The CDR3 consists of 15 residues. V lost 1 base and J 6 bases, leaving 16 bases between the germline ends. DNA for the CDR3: TGTGCCAGCAGCTTAGTCGGTACAGGGAGGGTCGAGCAGTACGTC. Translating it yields CASSLVGTGRVEQYV.

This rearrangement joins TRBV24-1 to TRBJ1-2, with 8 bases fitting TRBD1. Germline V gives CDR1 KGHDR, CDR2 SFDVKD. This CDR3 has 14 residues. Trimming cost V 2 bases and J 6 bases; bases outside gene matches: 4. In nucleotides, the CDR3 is TGTGCCACCAGTGATTCGGACAGGGTAGATGGCTACACCTTC. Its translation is CATSDSDRVDGYTF.

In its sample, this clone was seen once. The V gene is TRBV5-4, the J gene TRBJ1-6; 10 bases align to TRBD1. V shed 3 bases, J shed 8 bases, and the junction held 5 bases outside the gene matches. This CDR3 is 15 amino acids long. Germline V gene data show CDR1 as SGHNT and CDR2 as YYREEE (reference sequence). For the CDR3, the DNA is TGTGCCAGCAGCTCACCCGGGACAGGGGATTCACCCCTCCACTTT. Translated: CASSSPGTGDSPLHF.

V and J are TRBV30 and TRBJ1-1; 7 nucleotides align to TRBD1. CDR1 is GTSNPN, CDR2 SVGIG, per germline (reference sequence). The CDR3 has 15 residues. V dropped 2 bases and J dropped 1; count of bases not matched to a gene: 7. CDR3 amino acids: CAWSKNRQGNTEAFF. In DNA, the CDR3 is TGTGCCTGGAGTAAAAACCGACAGGGGAACACTGAAGCTTTCTTT. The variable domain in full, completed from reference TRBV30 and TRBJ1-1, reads SQTIHQWPATLVQPVGSPLSLECTVEGTSNPNLYWYRQAAGRGLQLLFYSVGIGQISSEVPQNLSASRPQDRQFILSSKKLLLSDSGFYLCAWSKNRQGNTEAFFGQGTRLTVV.

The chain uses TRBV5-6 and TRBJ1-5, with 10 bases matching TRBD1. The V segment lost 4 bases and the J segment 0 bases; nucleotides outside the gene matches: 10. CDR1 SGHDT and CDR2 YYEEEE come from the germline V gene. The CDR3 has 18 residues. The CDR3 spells CASSQGQGRAYSNQPQHF. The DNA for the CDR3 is TGTGCCAGCAGCCAGGGACAGGGGCGAGCCTATAGCAATCAGCCCCAGCATTTT. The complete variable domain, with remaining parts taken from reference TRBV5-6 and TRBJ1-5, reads DAGVTQSPTHLIKTRGQQVTLRCSPKSGHDTVSWYQQALGQGPQFIFQYYEEEERQRGNFPDRFSGHQFPNYSSELNVNALLLGDSALYLCASSQGQGRAYSNQPQHFGDGTRLSIL.

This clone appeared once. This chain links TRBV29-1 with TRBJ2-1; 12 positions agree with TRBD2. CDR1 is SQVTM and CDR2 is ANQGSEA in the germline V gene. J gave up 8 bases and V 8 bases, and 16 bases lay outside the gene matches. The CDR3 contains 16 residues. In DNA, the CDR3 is TGCAGCCACCTGGTCCGGCCTAGCGGGGGGGGTTATGAGCAGTTCTTC. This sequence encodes CSHLVRPSGGGYEQFF.

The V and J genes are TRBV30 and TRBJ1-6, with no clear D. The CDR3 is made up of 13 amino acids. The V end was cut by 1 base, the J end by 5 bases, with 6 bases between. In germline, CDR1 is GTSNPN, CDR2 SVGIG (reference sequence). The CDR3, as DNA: TGTGCCTGGAGTGAAGCTAATAATTCACCCCTCCACTTT. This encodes CAWSEANNSPLHF.

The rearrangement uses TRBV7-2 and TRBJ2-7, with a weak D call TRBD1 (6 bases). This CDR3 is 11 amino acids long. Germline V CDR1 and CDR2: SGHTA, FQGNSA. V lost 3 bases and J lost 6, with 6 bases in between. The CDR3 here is CASSLDSEQYF. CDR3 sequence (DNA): TGTGCCAGCAGCTTGGACAGCGAGCAGTACTTC. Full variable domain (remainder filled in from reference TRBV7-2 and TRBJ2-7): GAGVSQSPSNKVTEKGKDVELRCDPISGHTALYWYRQSLGQGLEFLIYFQGNSAPDKSGLPSDRFSAERTGGSVSTLTIQRTQQEDSAVYLCASSLDSEQYFGPGTRLTVT.

CDR3 nucleotide sequence: TGCAGCGTTGAAATCCCTAGCGGGAGGGCCGATTACCCCGGGTCCCAGTACTTC. It translates to CSVEIPSGRADYPGSQYF. The chain links TRBV29-1 to TRBJ2-5; TRBD2 aligns across 12 bases. V dropped 2 bases and J dropped 9; count of bases not matched to a gene: 19. The CDR3 loop spans 18 amino acids. The V gene's germline CDR1 is SQVTM and CDR2 ANQGSEA.

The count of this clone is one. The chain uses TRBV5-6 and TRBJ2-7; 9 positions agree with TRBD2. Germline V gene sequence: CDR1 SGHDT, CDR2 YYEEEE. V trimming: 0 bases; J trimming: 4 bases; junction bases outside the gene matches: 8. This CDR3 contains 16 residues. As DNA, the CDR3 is TGTGCCAGCAGCTTGGAAGGTCTAGCGGGGAAATACGAGCAGTACTTC. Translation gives CASSLEGLAGKYEQYF.

CDR3 in amino acids: CASGLVGLNEQFF. The CDR3 DNA reads as TGTGCTAGTGGTTTGGTCGGGTTGAATGAGCAGTTCTTC. The V call is TRBV12-5, the J call TRBJ2-1; D remains ambiguous. The ends were cut back, 0 bases at V and 7 bases at J, with 7 bases in the middle. CDR1 and CDR2 from the germline V gene are LGHNT and FRNRAP. The CDR3 totals 13 residues.

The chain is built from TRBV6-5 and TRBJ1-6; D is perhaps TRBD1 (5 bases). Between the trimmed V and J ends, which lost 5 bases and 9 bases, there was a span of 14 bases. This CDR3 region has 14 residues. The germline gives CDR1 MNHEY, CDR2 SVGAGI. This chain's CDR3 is CASSKPGGGSPLHF. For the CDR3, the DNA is TGTGCCAGCAGTAAACCGGGGGGGGGTTCACCCCTCCACTTT.

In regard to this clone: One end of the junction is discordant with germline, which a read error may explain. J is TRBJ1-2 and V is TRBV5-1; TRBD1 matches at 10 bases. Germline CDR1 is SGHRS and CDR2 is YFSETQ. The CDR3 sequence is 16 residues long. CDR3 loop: CASSSETGGYGDGYTF. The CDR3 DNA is TGTGCCAGCAGCAGCGAGACAGGGGGCTACGGGGATGGCTACACCTTC.

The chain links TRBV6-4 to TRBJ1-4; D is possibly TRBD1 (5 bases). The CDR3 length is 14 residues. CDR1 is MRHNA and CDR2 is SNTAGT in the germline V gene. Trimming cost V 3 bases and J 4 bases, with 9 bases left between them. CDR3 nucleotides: TGTGCCAGCAGTGAGACGGGGGATAATGAAAAACTGTTTTTT. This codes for CASSETGDNEKLFF.